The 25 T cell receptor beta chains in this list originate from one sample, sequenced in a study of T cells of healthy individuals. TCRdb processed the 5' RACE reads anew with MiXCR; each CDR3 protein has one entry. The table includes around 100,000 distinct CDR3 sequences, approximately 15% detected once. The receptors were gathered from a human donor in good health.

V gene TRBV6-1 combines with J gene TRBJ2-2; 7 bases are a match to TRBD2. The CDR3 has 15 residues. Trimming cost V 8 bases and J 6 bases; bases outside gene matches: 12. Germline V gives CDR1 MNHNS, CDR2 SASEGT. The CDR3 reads CASPAREQGSGELFF. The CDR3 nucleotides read TGTGCCAGCCCCGCGCGGGAGCAGGGATCCGGGGAGCTGTTTTTT.

CDR3 protein: CASSRTPAEDNEQFF. CDR3 sequence (DNA): TGCGCCAGCAGCCGGACCCCGGCGGAGGACAATGAGCAGTTCTTC. This rearrangement joins TRBV5-1 to TRBJ2-1, with a possible D match to TRBD2 (5 bases). V lost 4 bases and J 5 bases, leaving 16 bases between the germline ends. The CDR3 spans 15 residues. The germline gives CDR1 SGHRS, CDR2 YFSETQ. The whole variable domain, remainder taken from reference TRBV5-1 and TRBJ2-1, is KAGVTQTPRYLIKTRGQQVTLSCSPISGHRSVSWYQQTPGQGLQFLFEYFSETQRNKGNFPGRFSGRQFSNSRSEMNVSTLELGDSALYLCASSRTPAEDNEQFFGPGTRLTVL.

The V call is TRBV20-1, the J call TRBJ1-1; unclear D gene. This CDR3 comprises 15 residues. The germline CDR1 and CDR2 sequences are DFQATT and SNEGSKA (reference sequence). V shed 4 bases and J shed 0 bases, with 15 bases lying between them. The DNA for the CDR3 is TGCAGTGCTATCCCCGGTGGGGTTATGAACACTGAAGCTTTCTTT. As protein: CSAIPGGVMNTEAFF.

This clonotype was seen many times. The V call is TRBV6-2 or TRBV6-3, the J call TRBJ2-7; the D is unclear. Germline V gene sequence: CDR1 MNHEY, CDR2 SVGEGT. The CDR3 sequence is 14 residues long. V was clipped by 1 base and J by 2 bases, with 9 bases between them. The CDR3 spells CASSYFQLAYEQYF. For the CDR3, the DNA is TGTGCCAGCAGTTACTTTCAGTTAGCCTACGAGCAGTACTTC.

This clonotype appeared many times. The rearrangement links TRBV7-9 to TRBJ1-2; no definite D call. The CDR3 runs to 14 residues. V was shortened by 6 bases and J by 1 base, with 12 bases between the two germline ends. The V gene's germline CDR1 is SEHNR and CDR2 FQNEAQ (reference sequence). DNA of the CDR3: TGTGCCAGCAGTTCCCCCGGGGTTAACTATGGCTACACCTTC. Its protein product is CASSSPGVNYGYTF.

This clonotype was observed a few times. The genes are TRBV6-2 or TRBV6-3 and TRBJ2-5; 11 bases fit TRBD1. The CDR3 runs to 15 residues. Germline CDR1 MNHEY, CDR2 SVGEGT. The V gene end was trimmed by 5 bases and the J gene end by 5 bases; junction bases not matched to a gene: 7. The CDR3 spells CASSRDRGGAETQYF. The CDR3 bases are TGTGCCAGCAGTCGGGACAGGGGGGGTGCGGAGACCCAGTACTTC.

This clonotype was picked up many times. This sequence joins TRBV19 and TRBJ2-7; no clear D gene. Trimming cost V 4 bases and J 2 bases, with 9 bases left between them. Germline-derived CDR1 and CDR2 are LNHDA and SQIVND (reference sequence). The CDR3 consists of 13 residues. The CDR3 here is CASSRGPTYEQYF. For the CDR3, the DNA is TGTGCCAGTAGTAGGGGTCCGACCTACGAGCAGTACTTC. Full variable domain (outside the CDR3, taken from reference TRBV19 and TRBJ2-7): DGGITQSPKYLFRKEGQNVTLSCEQNLNHDAMYWYRQDPGQGLRLIYYSQIVNDFQKGDIAEGYSVSREKKESFPLTVTSAQKNPTAFYLCASSRGPTYEQYFGPGTRLTVT.

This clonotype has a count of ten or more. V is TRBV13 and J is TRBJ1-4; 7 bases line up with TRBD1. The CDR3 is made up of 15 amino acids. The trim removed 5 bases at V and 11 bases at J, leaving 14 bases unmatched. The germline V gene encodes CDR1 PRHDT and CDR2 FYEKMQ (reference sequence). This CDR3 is CASSRDRDRAAKLFF. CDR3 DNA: TGTGCCAGCAGCCGAGATCGAGACAGGGCGGCGAAACTGTTTTTT.

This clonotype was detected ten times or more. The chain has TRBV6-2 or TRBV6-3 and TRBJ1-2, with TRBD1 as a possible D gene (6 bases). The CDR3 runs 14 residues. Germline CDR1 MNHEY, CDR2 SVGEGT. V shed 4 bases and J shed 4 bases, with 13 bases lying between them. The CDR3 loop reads CASSLQGGSYGYTF. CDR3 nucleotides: TGTGCCAGCAGTTTACAGGGCGGATCCTATGGCTACACCTTC.

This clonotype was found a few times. In DNA, the CDR3 is TGTGCCAGCAGCGTAGTGGGGGCCGGGAATGAAGCTTTCTTT. Amino acids: CASSVVGAGNEAFF. V gene TRBV9 combines with J gene TRBJ1-1, with D possibly matching TRBD1 (6 bases). Trimming removed 0 bases from V and 7 bases from J, with 13 bases in between. The germline gives CDR1 SGDLS, CDR2 YYNGEE. This CDR3 contains 14 residues. Based on the CDR3 plus reference TRBV9 and TRBJ1-1, the full variable domain is DSGVTQTPKHLITATGQRVTLRCSPRSGDLSVYWYQQSLDQGLQFLIQYYNGEERAKGNILERFSAQQFPDLHSELNLSSLELGDSALYFCASSVVGAGNEAFFGQGTRLTVV.

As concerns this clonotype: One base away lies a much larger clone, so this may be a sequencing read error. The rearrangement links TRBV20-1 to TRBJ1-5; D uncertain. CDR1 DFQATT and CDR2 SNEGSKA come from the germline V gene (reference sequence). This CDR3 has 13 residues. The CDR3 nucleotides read TGCAGTGCCGGTCGGACGGTCAATCAGCTCCAGCATTTT. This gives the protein CSAGRTVNQLQHF.

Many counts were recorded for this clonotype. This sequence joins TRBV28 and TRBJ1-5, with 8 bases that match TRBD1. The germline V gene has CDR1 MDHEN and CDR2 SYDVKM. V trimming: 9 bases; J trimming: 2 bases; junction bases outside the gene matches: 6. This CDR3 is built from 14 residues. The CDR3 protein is CASATGGGNQPQHF. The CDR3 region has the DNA TGTGCCAGTGCAACAGGGGGGGGCAATCAGCCCCAGCATTTT.

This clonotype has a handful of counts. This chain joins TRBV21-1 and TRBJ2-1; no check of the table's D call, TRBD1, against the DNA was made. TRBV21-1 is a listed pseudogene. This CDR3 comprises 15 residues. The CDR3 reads CASSKQGSPTNEQFF. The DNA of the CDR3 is TGTGCCAGCAGCAAACAGGGTTCCCCCACCAATGAGCAGTTCTTC.

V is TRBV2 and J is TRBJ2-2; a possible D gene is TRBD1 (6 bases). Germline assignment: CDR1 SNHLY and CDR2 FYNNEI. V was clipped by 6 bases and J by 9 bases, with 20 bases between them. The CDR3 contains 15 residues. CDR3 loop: CASRPGAGEVWELFF. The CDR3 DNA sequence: TGTGCCAGCAGGCCCGGGGCAGGGGAAGTCTGGGAGCTGTTTTTT.

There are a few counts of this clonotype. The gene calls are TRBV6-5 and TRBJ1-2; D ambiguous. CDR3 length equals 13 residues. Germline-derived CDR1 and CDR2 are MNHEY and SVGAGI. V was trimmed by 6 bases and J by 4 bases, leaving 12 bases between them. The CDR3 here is CASSSTSFYGYTF. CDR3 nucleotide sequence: TGTGCCAGCAGCTCTACCTCTTTCTATGGCTACACCTTC.

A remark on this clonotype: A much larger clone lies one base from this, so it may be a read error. As DNA, the CDR3 is TGCAGTGCTAGCTTCAGGGACATGGAGCATTTT. Amino acids: CSASFRDMEHF. This sequence joins TRBV20-1 and TRBJ1-5, with D possibly being TRBD1 (6 bases). The CDR3 length is 11 residues. CDR1 is DFQATT and CDR2 is SNEGSKA in the germline V gene (reference sequence). Trimming shortened V by 3 bases and J by 14 bases, and 14 bases separated the two germline ends.

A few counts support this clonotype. CDR3 sequence (DNA): TGCAGCGTTGGCCTAGCGGGGGCCGGGGAGCTGTTTTTT. Its protein is CSVGLAGAGELFF. The V gene is TRBV29-1, the J gene TRBJ2-2; TRBD2 matches 10 bases. From germline, CDR1 is SQVTM and CDR2 ANQGSEA. V was clipped by 4 bases and J by 6 bases; unmatched bases: 2. CDR3 length equals 13 residues.

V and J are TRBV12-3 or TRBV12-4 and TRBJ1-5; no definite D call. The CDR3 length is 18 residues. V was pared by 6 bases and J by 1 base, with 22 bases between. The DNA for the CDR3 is TGTGCCAGCAGGGGAGCGGTTCGAGGGTTGTACAGCAATCAGCCCCAGCATTTT. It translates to CASRGAVRGLYSNQPQHF.

The CDR3 nucleotides read TGTGCCAGCAGCTTTCGACAGGCTAACACCGGGGAGCTGTTTTTT. Protein: CASSFRQANTGELFF. The rearrangement uses TRBV12-3 or TRBV12-4 and TRBJ2-2; TRBD1 is a possible D gene (6 bases). CDR3 length equals 15 residues. V was cut by 6 bases and J by 2 bases, with 13 bases left in between.

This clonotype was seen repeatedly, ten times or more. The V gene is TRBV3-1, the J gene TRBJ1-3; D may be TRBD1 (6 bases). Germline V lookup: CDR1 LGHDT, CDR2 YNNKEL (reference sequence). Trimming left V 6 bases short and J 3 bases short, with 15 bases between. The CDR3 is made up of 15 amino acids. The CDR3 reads CASRSRGISGNTIYF. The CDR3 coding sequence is TGTGCCAGCAGATCCAGGGGCATAAGTGGAAACACCATATATTTT.

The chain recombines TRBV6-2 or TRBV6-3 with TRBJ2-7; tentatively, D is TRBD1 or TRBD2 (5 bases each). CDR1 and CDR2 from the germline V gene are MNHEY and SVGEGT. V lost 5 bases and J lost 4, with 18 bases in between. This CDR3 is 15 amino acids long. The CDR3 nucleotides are TGTGCCAGCAGTAGGTATCCGGGACCGGAATACGAGCAGTACTTC. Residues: CASSRYPGPEYEQYF.

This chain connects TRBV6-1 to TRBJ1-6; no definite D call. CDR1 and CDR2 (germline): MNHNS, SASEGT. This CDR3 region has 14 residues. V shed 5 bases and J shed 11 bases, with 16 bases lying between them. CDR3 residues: CASSKVQDSTPLHF. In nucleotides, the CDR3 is TGTGCCAGCAGTAAAGTTCAGGACTCTACACCCCTCCACTTT.

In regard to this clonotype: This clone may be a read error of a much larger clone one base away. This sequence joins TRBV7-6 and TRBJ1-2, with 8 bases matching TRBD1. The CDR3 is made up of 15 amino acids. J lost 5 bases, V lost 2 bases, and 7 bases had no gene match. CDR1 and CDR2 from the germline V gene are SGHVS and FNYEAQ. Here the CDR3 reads CASSLSGTGAYGYTF. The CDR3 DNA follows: TGTGCCAGCAGCTTATCTGGGACAGGAGCTTATGGCTACACCTTC. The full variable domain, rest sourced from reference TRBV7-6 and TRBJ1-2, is GAGVSQSPRYKVTKRGQDVALRCDPISGHVSLYWYRQALGQGPEFLTYFNYEAQQDKSGLPNDRFSAERPEGSISTLTIQRTEQRDSAMYRCASSLSGTGAYGYTFGSGTRLTVV.

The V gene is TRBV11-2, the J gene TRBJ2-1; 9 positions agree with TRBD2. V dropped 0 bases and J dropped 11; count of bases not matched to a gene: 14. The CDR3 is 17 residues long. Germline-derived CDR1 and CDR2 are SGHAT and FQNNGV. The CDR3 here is CASSLDHLAGLTLQQFF. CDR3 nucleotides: TGTGCCAGCAGCTTAGATCATCTAGCGGGATTAACCCTTCAGCAGTTCTTC.

DNA of the CDR3: TGTGCCAGCATGGGGAGGCCGAGCTACGAGCAGTACTTC. Encoded protein: CASMGRPSYEQYF. The rearrangement joins TRBV28 to TRBJ2-7; D possibly corresponds to TRBD2 (6 bases). CDR3 length equals 13 residues. Germline loops: CDR1 MDHEN, CDR2 SYDVKM. V was pared by 7 bases and J by 3 bases, with 13 bases between.